Presented here are 3 T cell receptor beta chains from one specimen sequenced in a study of CD4+ T cells in melanoma. Profiled with immunoSEQ multiplex PCR; TCRdb holds only in-frame clones, not every one. The sample includes approximately 47,000 clones, 89% of them seen just once. Sequencing was done on a sample of peripheral blood. These receptors all come from a human donor with melanoma.

This chain uses TRBV2 with TRBJ1-2; TRBD1 aligns across 9 bases. Per germline, CDR1 SNHLY and CDR2 FYNNEI. V lost 3 bases and J lost 7; bases outside the gene matches: 3. The CDR3 sequence is 13 residues long. Here the CDR3 reads CASSDGTGFGYTF. The CDR3, as DNA: TGTGCCAGCAGTGATGGGACAGGGTTTGGCTACACCTTC. The full variable domain, in which reference TRBV2 and TRBJ1-2 provide the parts outside the CDR3, is EPEVTQTPSHQVTQMGQEVILRCVPISNHLYFYWYRQILGQKVEFLVSFYNNEISEKSEIFDDQFSVERPDGSNFTLKIRSTKLEDSAMYFCASSDGTGFGYTFGSGTRLTVV.

The CDR3 nucleotides read TGTGCCTGGAGTGTAAAGGGGTTAAGAAATCAGCCCCAGCATTTT. Translated: CAWSVKGLRNQPQHF. The V gene is TRBV30, the J gene TRBJ1-5, with a possible D match to TRBD1 (5 bases). Germline lookup yields CDR1 GTSNPN and CDR2 SVGIG (reference sequence). V shed 0 bases and J shed 4 bases, with 13 bases lying between them. The CDR3 loop spans 15 amino acids. The full variable domain, rest sourced from reference TRBV30 and TRBJ1-5, is SQTIHQWPATLVQPVGSPLSLECTVEGTSNPNLYWYRQAAGRGLQLLFYSVGIGQISSEVPQNLSASRPQDRQFILSSKKLLLSDSGFYLCAWSVKGLRNQPQHFGDGTRLSIL.

This clone showed up just once. This sequence joins TRBV6-4 and TRBJ2-1; D is possibly TRBD2 (6 bases). The CDR3 contains 15 residues. With 4 bases removed from V and 1 base from J, the gap between germline ends came to 11 bases. Germline V gene sequence: CDR1 MRHNA, CDR2 SNTAGT. The CDR3: CASSVEGFSYNEQFF. CDR3 sequence (DNA): TGTGCCAGCAGTGTGGAGGGTTTTTCCTACAATGAGCAGTTCTTC.